The 8 T cell receptor beta chains below were found in one sample sequenced in a study of CD8 T cells in ankylosing spondylitis. Study results and caveats: Ankylosing spondylitis blood appeared to carry a characteristic TCR beta motif of roughly eight highly homologous variants.

These receptors have no known antigen. From the 5' RACE reads, TCRdb called clonotypes with MiXCR, one entry per CDR3 protein. Here the sample spans roughly 670,000 distinct CDR3 sequences, around 17% being singletons. The specimen sequenced was blood, either unsorted or a sorted T cell fraction (not recorded which). The receptors shown here come from a male donor with ankylosing spondylitis.

The rearrangement links TRBV6-4 to TRBJ2-3; 7 nucleotides match TRBD1. CDR3 length: 16 amino acids. After removal of 1 base from V and 0 bases from J, the junction contained 4 bases not matched to a gene. Germline lookup yields CDR1 MRHNA and CDR2 SNTAGT. The CDR3, as DNA: TGTGCCAGCAGTGACTTCCGGGACAGAAGCACAGATACGCAGTATTTT. It translates to CASSDFRDRSTDTQYF.

This clonotype was detected only a few times. This sequence joins TRBV27 and TRBJ1-1, with 8 bases lining up with TRBD1. V dropped 1 base and J dropped 5; count of bases not matched to a gene: 9. The CDR3 sequence is 16 residues long. The germline CDR1 and CDR2 sequences are MNHEY and SMNVEV (reference sequence). The CDR3 nucleotides are TGTGCCAGCAGTTTATTGTCAGGGGGCGTTATGACTGAAGCTTTCTTT. It encodes CASSLLSGGVMTEAFF.

The chain has TRBV20-1 and TRBJ2-3, with 16 bases identical to TRBD2. Trimming cost V 3 bases and J 3 bases; bases outside gene matches: 9. The germline V gene encodes CDR1 DFQATT and CDR2 SNEGSKA (reference sequence). The length of the CDR3 is 18 residues. This CDR3 reads CSASGSGLAGGPTDTQYF. CDR3 DNA: TGCAGTGCTAGCGGATCGGGACTAGCGGGGGGGCCGACAGATACGCAGTATTTT.

The rearrangement links TRBV10-2 to TRBJ2-7, with D unclear. Deletions cut 0 bases from V and 5 bases from J, with 2 bases between. This CDR3 has 11 residues. CDR1 is WSHSY, CDR2 SAAADI, per germline. The CDR3 loop reads CASSESNEQYF. In DNA form, the CDR3 reads TGCGCCAGCAGTGAGTCGAACGAGCAGTACTTC.

V and J are TRBV4-1 and TRBJ2-5; 7 bases line up with TRBD2. The V gene end was trimmed by 0 bases and the J gene end by 4 bases; junction bases not matched to a gene: 5. This CDR3 has 15 amino acids. Germline V gene data show CDR1 as MGHRA and CDR2 as YSYEKL. In nucleotides, the CDR3 is TGCGCCAGCAGCCAAGAGTTGCGGGAGAGAGAGACCCAGTACTTC. The encoded protein is CASSQELRERETQYF.

The chain has TRBV7-9 and TRBJ2-7; D unresolved. Between the trimmed V and J ends, which lost 10 bases and 0 bases, there was a span of 13 bases. Germline CDR1 SEHNR, CDR2 FQNEAQ (reference sequence). This CDR3 region has 13 residues. The CDR3 region has the DNA TGTGCCACCGACGGGTGGAGCTCCTACGAGCAGTACTTC. This codes for CATDGWSSYEQYF.

About this clonotype: A junction boundary mismatches the germline segment, possibly from a read error. CDR3 in DNA: TGTGCCAGCAGCATTTTACAGGGGGCGGTTGAAAAACTTTTTTTT. This gives the protein CASSILQGAVEKLFF. The chain employs TRBV7-9 and TRBJ1-4, with TRBD1 matching over 9 bases. Per germline, CDR1 SEHNR and CDR2 FQNEAQ (reference sequence). This CDR3 comprises 15 residues.

V is TRBV27 and J is TRBJ2-7, with 12 bases that match TRBD2. J was trimmed by 7 bases and V by 5 bases; bases with no gene match: 12. This CDR3 has 16 amino acids. CDR1 MNHEY and CDR2 SMNVEV come from the germline V gene (reference sequence). The CDR3 DNA reads TGTGCCAGCAGTAACCTAACTAGCGGGGGGCCCGGAGAGCAGTACTTC. Its translation is CASSNLTSGGPGEQYF.